These 30 T cell receptor beta chains originate from one sample sequenced in a study of blood T cell repertoires in COVID-19 (dated by TCRdb to the early 2020s). The library was prepared using the immunoSEQ multiplex PCR assay. The table was pulled from immuneACCESS by TCRdb, which kept in-frame rearrangements only. Such tables lose some clones; where checked, under half of the loss comes from unresolved V genes, and the rest has no known cause. The sample table contains 150,000 to 200,000 clones; only one count was recorded for about 82% of them. The ten largest clones add up to more than 5% of the sample. Specimen: peripheral blood. The receptors here all came from a woman aged 25 to 39 with acute or convalescent COVID-19.

The sample holds one count of this clone. The chain joins TRBV5-5 to TRBJ2-7; weak D call: TRBD2 (6 bases). The V end lost 0 bases, the J end lost 3 bases, and 13 bases lay between the germline ends. Germline V gene sequence: CDR1 SGHKS, CDR2 YYEKEE (reference sequence). The CDR3 has 15 residues. The CDR3 nucleotides are TGTGCCAGCAGCTTGGATGGGACTGCTTACTACGAGCAGTACTTC. Its protein is CASSLDGTAYYEQYF.

The chain combines TRBV5-4 with TRBJ1-1; unclear D gene. This CDR3 spans 15 amino acids. Germline CDR1 is SGHNT and CDR2 is YYREEE (reference sequence). V was shortened by 0 bases and J by 1 base, with 10 bases between the two germline ends. CDR3 in DNA: TGTGCCAGCAGCTTGGCCAGCCGAGGGAACACTGAAGCTTTCTTT. It yields the protein CASSLASRGNTEAFF.

The J gene is TRBJ1-4, the V gene TRBV2; D gene uncertain. The CDR3 has 14 amino acids. V gave up 8 bases and J gave up 3 bases, with 13 bases separating them. The germline V gene encodes CDR1 SNHLY and CDR2 FYNNEI. The chain's CDR3 is CASSIYRSNEKLFF. The CDR3 bases are TGTGCCAGCTCAATATACCGGTCTAATGAAAAACTGTTTTTT. Complete variable domain (other parts from reference TRBV2 and TRBJ1-4): EPEVTQTPSHQVTQMGQEVILRCVPISNHLYFYWYRQILGQKVEFLVSFYNNEISEKSEIFDDQFSVERPDGSNFTLKIRSTKLEDSAMYFCASSIYRSNEKLFFGSGTQLSVL.

The chain couples TRBV10-3 to TRBJ1-1, with D possibly matching TRBD1 (6 bases). The CDR3 runs 14 residues. Germline V gene sequence: CDR1 ENHRY, CDR2 SYGVKD. Trimming cost V 7 bases and J 3 bases, with 15 bases left between them. The CDR3 DNA is TGTGCCATCACTAAAGGGGAGGGGGACACTGAAGCTTTCTTT. Amino acid sequence: CAITKGEGDTEAFF.

The chain couples TRBV19 to TRBJ1-5, with 9 bases fitting TRBD1. The ends lost 6 bases at V and 3 bases at J; junction bases unmatched: 12. This CDR3 region has 17 residues. Per the germline V gene, CDR1 is LNHDA and CDR2 is SQIVND (reference sequence). CDR3 sequence reads: CASSPIRRTGVNQPQHF. CDR3 in DNA: TGTGCCAGTAGCCCAATTCGGCGGACAGGGGTCAATCAGCCCCAGCATTTT.

This clone was seen more than once but under ten times. The V and J genes are TRBV19 and TRBJ1-5; no firm D call. This CDR3 spans 15 amino acids. Trimming shortened V by 1 base and J by 0 bases, and 7 bases separated the two germline ends. Germline CDR1 and CDR2: LNHDA and SQIVND (reference sequence). CDR3 bases: TGTGCCAGTAGTATAGGAGGGTTTAGCAATCAGCCCCAGCATTTT. This translates into CASSIGGFSNQPQHF.

The gene calls are TRBV5-1 and TRBJ1-2, with 9 bases aligning to TRBD1. The CDR3 consists of 18 residues. Unmatched junction bases numbered 19, after V lost 4 bases and J lost 6 bases. CDR1 and CDR2 from the germline V gene are SGHRS and YFSETQ. CDR3 bases: TGCGCCAGCAGCCCAACCCATACCCCGGGACAGGGCCCCCATGGCTACACCTTC. Translation gives CASSPTHTPGQGPHGYTF.

V gene TRBV27 combines with J gene TRBJ1-5, with a weak D call TRBD1 (5 bases). This CDR3 has 17 residues. Per germline, CDR1 MNHEY and CDR2 SMNVEV (reference sequence). V was cut by 6 bases and J by 2 bases, with 20 bases left in between. The CDR3 sequence is CASSSFRGGSGNQPQHF. The DNA of the CDR3 is TGTGCCAGCAGCTCCTTTCGGGGCGGGAGCGGCAATCAGCCCCAGCATTTT.

The rearrangement joins TRBV12-5 to TRBJ2-7; 14 positions match TRBD2. This CDR3 has 16 amino acids. V was clipped by 1 base and J by 2 bases; unmatched bases: 1. From germline, CDR1 is LGHNT and CDR2 FRNRAP. The CDR3 nucleotides read TGTGCTAGTGGTTTGGGACTAGCGGGAGGGCCCTACGAGCAGTACTTC. The encoded protein is CASGLGLAGGPYEQYF.

CDR3 sequence: CASSQDLRGSSYNEQFF. The CDR3 DNA reads as TGTGCCAGCAGCCAAGATCTGCGGGGTTCTTCCTACAATGAGCAGTTCTTC. The chain uses TRBV4-2 and TRBJ2-1, with TRBD2 as a possible D gene (6 bases). Germline loops: CDR1 LGHNA, CDR2 YNFKEQ. The CDR3 length is 17 residues. V lost 0 bases and J 1 base, leaving 13 bases between the germline ends.

The chain employs TRBV5-4 and TRBJ2-7, with 10 bases aligning to TRBD1. Trimming cost V 4 bases and J 0 bases; bases outside gene matches: 4. This CDR3 contains 15 residues. Germline lookup yields CDR1 SGHNT and CDR2 YYREEE (reference sequence). The CDR3 region is CASSPGQGGSYEQYF. As DNA, the CDR3 is TGTGCCAGCAGCCCCGGACAGGGGGGCTCCTACGAGCAGTACTTC.

The chain is built from TRBV14 and TRBJ1-2, with 9 positions matching TRBD1. The ends lost 4 bases at V and 6 bases at J; junction bases unmatched: 3. Germline-derived CDR1 and CDR2 are SGHDN and FVKESK. This CDR3 contains 13 residues. The CDR3 coding sequence is TGTGCCAGCAGCCCCAGGACAGGGGATGGCTACACCTTC. Translated, it gives CASSPRTGDGYTF. Combining the CDR3 with reference TRBV14 and TRBJ1-2 gives the whole variable domain EAGVTQFPSHSVIEKGQTVTLRCDPISGHDNLYWYRRVMGKEIKFLLHFVKESKQDESGMPNNRFLAERTGGTYSTLKVQPAELEDSGVYFCASSPRTGDGYTFGSGTRLTVV.

The chain is built from TRBV11-1 and TRBJ2-1, with D maybe TRBD2 (6 bases). The germline CDR1 and CDR2 sequences are SGHAT and FQDESV (reference sequence). Between the trimmed V and J ends, which lost 4 bases and 2 bases, there was a span of 15 bases. There are 16 residues in the CDR3. For the CDR3, the DNA is TGTGCCAGCAGCTCCCAGGAGGGAGTGCCCTACAATGAGCAGTTCTTC. Protein sequence: CASSSQEGVPYNEQFF.

The V call is TRBV3-1 (or the pseudogene TRBV3-2), the J call TRBJ1-1; D gene unclear. Looked up from germline, CDR1 is LGHDT and CDR2 is YNNKEL (reference sequence). V lost 4 bases and J 5 bases, leaving 20 bases between the germline ends. The CDR3 extends over 16 amino acids. The CDR3, as DNA: TGTGCCAGCAGCCCACCCTTTGGAGGGCCGGGGACTGAAGCTTTCTTT. This encodes CASSPPFGGPGTEAFF.

The chain is built from TRBV4-3 and TRBJ1-4; D possibly corresponds to TRBD1 (5 bases). The V and J ends lost 0 bases and 0 bases respectively, with 17 bases between them. The V gene's germline CDR1 is LGHNA and CDR2 YSLEER. This CDR3 comprises 19 residues. DNA of the CDR3: TGCGCCAGCAGCCAAGATAGGGTAGGGACTGGTGCAACTAATGAAAAACTGTTTTTT. This translates into CASSQDRVGTGATNEKLFF.

This chain links TRBV5-6 with TRBJ2-7; the D gene is possibly TRBD1 (5 bases). This CDR3 has 14 residues. V shed 1 base and J shed 7 bases, with 15 bases lying between them. Looked up from germline, CDR1 is SGHDT and CDR2 is YYEEEE. CDR3 DNA sequence: TGTGCCAGCAGCTTGACTGGGGCGCTACGGGAGCAGTACTTC. It translates to CASSLTGALREQYF.

V and J are TRBV28 and TRBJ1-3, with TRBD1 identical over 10 bases. V lost 8 bases and J lost 1; bases outside the gene matches: 5. Germline values: CDR1 MDHEN, CDR2 SYDVKM. The CDR3 has 15 amino acids. The CDR3 DNA follows: TGTGCCAGCCACGGGACAGGGGATTCTGGAAACACCATATATTTT. Protein sequence: CASHGTGDSGNTIYF.

The CDR3 is CASSQAAATEAFF. The CDR3 coding sequence is TGTGCCAGCAGCCAAGCGGCGGCTACTGAAGCTTTCTTT. V usage is TRBV14 and J usage is TRBJ1-1; D remains ambiguous. Germline V gene data show CDR1 as SGHDN and CDR2 as FVKESK. CDR3 length: 13 amino acids. With 1 base removed from V and 5 bases from J, the gap between germline ends came to 8 bases.

The J gene is TRBJ1-2, the V gene TRBV29-1; D not certain. This CDR3 region has 14 residues. The germline V and J ends were trimmed by 6 bases and 8 bases, with 22 bases remaining between them. Per the germline V gene, CDR1 is SQVTM and CDR2 is ANQGSEA. Written as DNA, the CDR3 is TGCAGCGTGCCCCTAGAACGGAGGGCCCAGGGCTACACCTTC. It is translated as CSVPLERRAQGYTF. Together with reference TRBV29-1 and TRBJ1-2, the CDR3 gives the full variable domain: SAVISQKPSRDICQRGTSLTIQCQVDSQVTMMFWYRQQPGQSLTLIATANQGSEATYESGFVIDKFPISRPNLTFSTLTVSNMSPEDSSIYLCSVPLERRAQGYTFGSGTRLTVV.

This clone showed up just once. DNA for the CDR3: TGTGCCAGCAGCTTAGAATTCAGGGCAGATACGCAGTATTTT. It encodes CASSLEFRADTQYF. The J gene is TRBJ2-3, the V gene TRBV7-9, with D maybe TRBD1 (5 bases). The CDR3 totals 14 residues. V was shortened by 1 base and J by 4 bases, with 9 bases between the two germline ends. CDR1 is SEHNR and CDR2 is FQNEAQ in the germline V gene (reference sequence).

The chain couples TRBV6-1 to TRBJ2-5; D perhaps matches TRBD2 (5 bases). The CDR3 is made up of 16 amino acids. V gave up 2 bases and J gave up 1 base, with 14 bases separating them. Germline assignment: CDR1 MNHNS and CDR2 SASEGT. CDR3 sequence (DNA): TGTGCCAGCAGTGAATGGAGTGGGAGCGCCCAAGAGACCCAGTACTTC. Translation: CASSEWSGSAQETQYF.

The chain recombines TRBV27 with TRBJ1-1, with D unclear. Germline V gene sequence: CDR1 MNHEY, CDR2 SMNVEV (reference sequence). This CDR3 is built from 13 residues. With 5 bases removed from V and 2 bases from J, the gap between germline ends came to 9 bases. CDR3 DNA sequence: TGTGCCAGCAGTGCGTCCGTTAACACTGAAGCTTTCTTT. Translation gives CASSASVNTEAFF.

This clone came up once. This chain uses TRBV19 with TRBJ1-2, with 12 nucleotides matching TRBD1. The CDR3 loop spans 13 amino acids. V shed 9 bases and J 7 bases; nucleotides not matched to a gene: 6. Germline V gene data show CDR1 as LNHDA and CDR2 as SQIVND (reference sequence). The CDR3 protein is CASGDRGQGGYTF. In DNA form, the CDR3 reads TGTGCCAGCGGGGACAGGGGGCAAGGTGGCTACACCTTC. Using reference TRBV19 and TRBJ1-2 for the parts outside the CDR3, the full variable domain is DGGITQSPKYLFRKEGQNVTLSCEQNLNHDAMYWYRQDPGQGLRLIYYSQIVNDFQKGDIAEGYSVSREKKESFPLTVTSAQKNPTAFYLCASGDRGQGGYTFGSGTRLTVV.

The chain combines TRBV4-2 with TRBJ2-1; 9 positions match TRBD1. Trimming took 3 bases from V and 3 from J; bases not matched to a gene: 3. There are 15 residues in the CDR3. CDR1 and CDR2 from the germline V gene are LGHNA and YNFKEQ. The CDR3, as DNA: TGTGCCAGCAGCCACCGGGACAGGGACTACAATGAGCAGTTCTTC. This codes for CASSHRDRDYNEQFF.

This rearrangement joins TRBV29-1 to TRBJ2-1; D not resolved. CDR3 length: 15 residues. V lost 1 base, J lost 0 bases, and 10 bases lay in between. From germline, CDR1 is SQVTM and CDR2 ANQGSEA. CDR3 DNA sequence: TGCAGCGTTGAAGCCTACGATAGCTCCTACAATGAGCAGTTCTTC. Protein product: CSVEAYDSSYNEQFF.

Remarks on this clone: The junction shows a germline mismatch at one end, possibly a read error. This chain links TRBV10-3 with TRBJ1-3; TRBD1 matches at 9 bases. The germline gives CDR1 ENHRY, CDR2 SYGVKD. The CDR3 contains 12 residues. The CDR3: CAISEMGGQGFF. The CDR3 nucleotides are TGTGCCATCAGTGAAATGGGGGGACAGGGTTTTTTT.

This chain uses TRBV27 with TRBJ1-4, with 8 bases fitting TRBD1. Germline CDR1 reads MNHEY; CDR2 reads SMNVEV (reference sequence). Trimming at V came to 2 bases and at J to 10 bases, leaving 6 bases not matched to a gene. The CDR3 totals 14 residues. CDR3 sequence: CASSLRQGAGKLFF. The DNA for the CDR3 is TGTGCCAGCAGTTTAAGGCAGGGGGCGGGAAAACTGTTTTTT.

The V and J genes are TRBV5-6 and TRBJ2-1, with D tentatively TRBD1 (6 bases). Trimming removed 3 bases from V and 4 bases from J, with 14 bases in between. This CDR3 is built from 15 residues. CDR1 SGHDT and CDR2 YYEEEE come from the germline V gene. CDR3 protein: CASSSDRTNYNEQFF. The CDR3 DNA is TGTGCCAGCAGCTCGGACAGAACCAATTACAATGAGCAGTTCTTC.

The CDR3 loop reads CASSLIMNYGYTF. In DNA form, the CDR3 reads TGTGCCAGCAGCTTAATTATGAACTATGGCTACACCTTC. The gene calls are TRBV7-2 and TRBJ1-2; D uncertain. Germline V gene sequence: CDR1 SGHTA, CDR2 FQGNSA. The CDR3 is 13 residues long. Between the trimmed V and J ends, which lost 2 bases and 2 bases, there was a span of 6 bases. Together with reference TRBV7-2 and TRBJ1-2, the CDR3 gives the full variable domain: GAGVSQSPSNKVTEKGKDVELRCDPISGHTALYWYRQSLGQGLEFLIYFQGNSAPDKSGLPSDRFSAERTGGSVSTLTIQRTQQEDSAVYLCASSLIMNYGYTFGSGTRLTVV.

To note about this clone: The identical CDR3 is also encoded by other nucleotide sequences in the sample. This sequence joins TRBV4-1 and TRBJ2-2; the match to TRBD1 covers 8 bases. Trimming removed 1 base from V and 7 bases from J; junction bases left unmatched: 8. There are 16 residues in the CDR3. Germline assignment: CDR1 MGHRA and CDR2 YSYEKL. CDR3: CASSQGWSQGGGELFF. CDR3 nucleotides: TGCGCCAGCAGCCAAGGGTGGTCACAGGGGGGCGGGGAGCTGTTTTTT.